These 29 T cell receptor beta chains were all obtained from the same sample, sequenced in a study of T cells in Graves' hyperthyroidism and ophthalmopathy (dated by TCRdb to between 2019 and 2020). The library came from multiplex PCR. The instrument was an Illumina HiSeq 2000. TCR beta CDR3 regions were amplified from RNA transcripts. For the first round of RT-PCR on the TCR CDR3, the HTBI primer set was used together with the Qiagen OneStep RT-PCR kit. Through fastp at Q25 and MiXCR, TCRdb rebuilt clones from the public reads, retaining in-frame beta chains. Here each entry gathers all rows of one CDR3 protein and keeps the most common genes and DNA. Counted in this sample were 300,000 or so distinct CDR3 sequences; approximately 22% of them appeared once. The ten largest clones capture around half of the sample. Sequences were obtained from blood. The receptor source for this set is a woman aged 45-59 years with Graves' hyperthyroidism.

This clonotype has at least ten counts. This sequence joins TRBV11-3 and TRBJ2-7, with TRBD2 identical over 10 bases. Trimming removed 5 bases from V and 5 bases from J; junction bases left unmatched: 9. CDR3 size: 15 residues. Germline V gene lookup returns CDR1 SGHNT and CDR2 YENEEA. The CDR3 region has the DNA TGTGCCAGCAGCCCGAACGGACTAGCGGTCCACGAGCAGTACTTC. It is translated as CASSPNGLAVHEQYF.

This clonotype has a count of ten or more. The chain links TRBV12-3 or TRBV12-4 to TRBJ2-7, with 7 bases fitting TRBD2. V lost 9 bases and J lost 0; bases outside the gene matches: 8. CDR3 length: 14 residues. Here the CDR3 reads CASWGGLGSYEQYF. The CDR3 DNA reads TGTGCCAGTTGGGGGGGTTTGGGCTCCTACGAGCAGTACTTC.

This clonotype was observed a handful of times. This chain links TRBV9 with TRBJ2-7; 9 bases align to TRBD2. Trimming took 3 bases from V and 6 from J; bases not matched to a gene: 10. This CDR3 region has 15 residues. Germline loops: CDR1 SGDLS, CDR2 YYNGEE. CDR3 DNA sequence: TGTGCCAGCAGCGGGGACCCGGGACTAGCCTCCGAGCAGTACTTC. Translation: CASSGDPGLASEQYF.

This clonotype was recorded at least ten times. CDR3 residues: CAISESTGDEQFF. The DNA of the CDR3 is TGTGCCATCAGTGAGTCGACAGGGGATGAGCAGTTCTTC. The rearrangement joins TRBV10-3 to TRBJ2-1, with 8 bases identical to TRBD1. Germline CDR1 ENHRY, CDR2 SYGVKD. The CDR3 sequence is 13 residues long. V dropped 0 bases and J dropped 8; count of bases not matched to a gene: 0.

The chain has TRBV4-3 and TRBJ2-7; 7 bases are shared with TRBD2. CDR1 and CDR2 from the germline V gene are LGHNA and YSLEER. The J segment lost 3 bases and the V segment lost 3 bases, leaving 14 bases of the junction unmatched. The CDR3 length is 17 residues. The CDR3 DNA follows: TGCGCCAGCAGCCAGGCCCCTCAGGGCGGGGGATTCTACGAGCAGTACTTC. Translating gives CASSQAPQGGGFYEQYF.

This clonotype showed up just a few times. The J gene is TRBJ2-7, the V gene TRBV20-1; D possibly corresponds to TRBD1 (6 bases). The V end lost 1 base, the J end lost 2 bases, and 9 bases lay between the germline ends. Germline CDR1 DFQATT, CDR2 SNEGSKA (reference sequence). The CDR3 is 13 residues long. CDR3 sequence (DNA): TGCAGTGCTAGAGCAGGGGAACCCTACGAGCAGTACTTC. This gives the protein CSARAGEPYEQYF.

The genes are TRBV4-1 and TRBJ2-2; no definite D call. Trimming took off 1 base at V and 4 bases at J, with 7 bases between the two ends. This CDR3 has 14 residues. Looked up from germline, CDR1 is MGHRA and CDR2 is YSYEKL. In DNA form, the CDR3 reads TGCGCCAGCAGCCAAGTTAGCCCCACCGGGGAGCTGTTTTTT. Its translation is CASSQVSPTGELFF.

This clonotype was detected only a few times. The chain recombines TRBV7-9 with TRBJ1-2, with 7 bases matching TRBD1. CDR3 length: 15 amino acids. Germline V CDR1 and CDR2: SEHNR, FQNEAQ (reference sequence). V was clipped by 4 bases and J by 1 base; unmatched bases: 6. The CDR3 here is CASSSGQRFNYGYTF. Written as DNA, the CDR3 is TGTGCCAGCAGCTCGGGACAGCGGTTTAACTATGGCTACACCTTC.

This sequence joins TRBV5-1 and TRBJ1-4, with unresolved D. The V and J ends lost 5 bases and 3 bases respectively, with 8 bases between them. Germline CDR1 reads SGHRS; CDR2 reads YFSETQ. The CDR3 totals 13 residues. For the CDR3, the DNA is TGCGCCAGCAGTAGGACGGCTAATGAAAAACTGTTTTTT. The encoded protein is CASSRTANEKLFF.

There are many counts of this clonotype. The V call is TRBV3-1, the J call TRBJ2-7; D unclear. Trimming removed 0 bases from V and 9 bases from J, with 6 bases in between. Germline CDR1 LGHDT, CDR2 YNNKEL (reference sequence). The CDR3 has 11 amino acids. This CDR3 is CASSQDWPQYF. CDR3 DNA: TGTGCCAGCAGCCAAGATTGGCCGCAGTACTTC.

This clonotype was seen repeatedly, ten times or more. V gene TRBV20-1 combines with J gene TRBJ2-7; 14 bases align to TRBD2. Germline V CDR1 and CDR2: DFQATT, SNEGSKA (reference sequence). The CDR3 is 16 amino acids. After removal of 0 bases from V and 6 bases from J, the junction contained 7 bases not matched to a gene. The CDR3 DNA follows: TGCAGTGCTAGAGATTTTGGGACTAGCGGGAGAGGCGAGCAGTACTTC. Its protein is CSARDFGTSGRGEQYF.

Concerning this clonotype: One junction end does not reproduce the germline sequence, and a read error may be involved. The chain uses TRBV4-1 and TRBJ2-5; 9 nucleotides match TRBD2. Germline CDR1 reads MGHRA; CDR2 reads YSYEKL. The CDR3 contains 13 residues. The CDR3 loop reads CASSRRSGSDQSF. Here the CDR3 DNA reads TGCGCCAGCAGCCGCCGTAGCGGGAGTGACCAGTCCTTC.

Ten or more counts support this clonotype. The J gene is TRBJ1-1, the V gene TRBV30; TRBD1 might be the D (5 bases). The CDR3 is made up of 15 amino acids. Per germline, CDR1 GTSNPN and CDR2 SVGIG (reference sequence). V lost 1 base and J 5 bases, leaving 17 bases between the germline ends. For the CDR3, the DNA is TGTGCCTGGAGTGGGGTAGAGGGGAGGGGAACTGAAGCTTTCTTT. The encoded protein is CAWSGVEGRGTEAFF.

This clonotype was seen repeatedly, ten times or more. The V and J genes are TRBV5-1 and TRBJ2-1; unclear D gene. Trimming cost V 0 bases and J 7 bases, with 11 bases left between them. Per germline, CDR1 SGHRS and CDR2 YFSETQ. The CDR3 totals 14 residues. This chain's CDR3 is CASSLVPLGNEQFF. CDR3 bases: TGCGCCAGCAGCTTGGTCCCCCTTGGAAATGAGCAGTTCTTC.

This clonotype was counted at least ten times. The V and J genes are TRBV3-1 and TRBJ1-5; 11 bases map to TRBD1. The CDR3 extends over 15 amino acids. The V segment lost 1 base and the J segment 7 bases; nucleotides outside the gene matches: 3. The germline V gene encodes CDR1 LGHDT and CDR2 YNNKEL (reference sequence). This CDR3 is CASSQGWTGGQPQHF. As DNA, the CDR3 is TGTGCCAGCAGCCAAGGCTGGACAGGGGGCCAGCCCCAGCATTTT.

This chain joins TRBV28 and TRBJ2-7; tentatively, D is TRBD1 (5 bases). Germline lookup yields CDR1 MDHEN and CDR2 SYDVKM. This CDR3 comprises 17 residues. V lost 3 bases, J lost 3 bases, and 21 bases lay in between. The CDR3 DNA follows: TGTGCCAGCAGTTTTGTTGTCGCCACAGGTTCGCGCTACGAGCAGTACTTC. It codes for CASSFVVATGSRYEQYF.

This clonotype has a handful of counts. This sequence joins TRBV9 and TRBJ2-3; weak D call: TRBD2 (6 bases). Germline-derived CDR1 and CDR2 are SGDLS and YYNGEE. CDR3 length: 14 residues. V was clipped by 4 bases and J by 11 bases, with 20 bases between them. The chain's CDR3 is CASSPPGGGTKQYF. The CDR3 DNA reads as TGTGCCAGCAGCCCCCCCGGCGGAGGGACGAAGCAGTATTTT.

This clonotype has at least ten counts. This chain connects TRBV28 to TRBJ1-2; D unclear. V was shortened by 6 bases and J by 0 bases, with 11 bases between the two germline ends. This CDR3 has 14 residues. Per the germline V gene, CDR1 is MDHEN and CDR2 is SYDVKM. CDR3: CASSRRVSNYGYTF. Written as DNA, the CDR3 is TGTGCCAGCAGCCGGAGGGTATCTAACTATGGCTACACCTTC.

This clonotype came up many times. This chain joins TRBV20-1 and TRBJ2-5, with TRBD1 identical over 7 bases. The CDR3 totals 12 residues. Germline CDR1 and CDR2: DFQATT and SNEGSKA (reference sequence). The CDR3 DNA reads as TGCTTGGTGGCAGGGGGTCAAGAGACCCAGTACTTC. Its translation is CLVAGGQETQYF.

The genes are TRBV19 and TRBJ2-2; TRBD1 matches at 7 bases. The germline gives CDR1 LNHDA, CDR2 SQIVND (reference sequence). The V gene end was trimmed by 10 bases and the J gene end by 5 bases; junction bases not matched to a gene: 7. The CDR3 runs to 13 residues. CDR3 sequence: CATTGVGTGELFF. The DNA of the CDR3 is TGTGCCACCACAGGGGTAGGAACCGGGGAGCTGTTTTTT.

This clonotype appeared a few times. The J gene is TRBJ1-1, the V gene TRBV6-2 or TRBV6-3; D call uncertain. This CDR3 is 13 amino acids long. Trimming took 0 bases from V and 8 from J, leaving 10 bases between them. Per germline, CDR1 MNHEY and CDR2 SVGEGT. CDR3 DNA: TGTGCCAGCAGTTACTCGAGTACCAGGGAAGCTTTCTTT. It is translated as CASSYSSTREAFF.

Of note for this clonotype: This sequence may be a read error, since a much larger clone differs from it by one base. CDR3 DNA sequence: TGCAGTGCTGAGGACGTCAACCAAGAGACCCAGTACTTC. This encodes CSAEDVNQETQYF. The chain employs TRBV20-1 and TRBJ2-5; D is ambiguous. This CDR3 is built from 13 residues. In germline, CDR1 is DFQATT, CDR2 SNEGSKA (reference sequence). Between the trimmed V and J ends, which lost 5 bases and 0 bases, there was a span of 10 bases.

This clonotype appeared many times. The chain employs TRBV12-3 or TRBV12-4 and TRBJ2-5; 12 bases map to TRBD2. The CDR3 sequence is 17 residues long. The CDR3 DNA reads TGTGCTACCTCCGTTCTAGCGGGAGGGTCGGGTAGAGAGACCCAGTACTTC. This codes for CATSVLAGGSGRETQYF.

This clonotype showed up just a few times. The gene calls are TRBV10-3 and TRBJ1-2, with D perhaps matching TRBD1 (5 bases). V gave up 5 bases and J gave up 6 bases, with 19 bases separating them. Germline CDR1 ENHRY, CDR2 SYGVKD. This CDR3 has 15 amino acids. The CDR3 region has the DNA TGTGCCATCAGTAGCTCCTCGGGCCTCAGGGATGGCTACACCTTC. Translating it yields CAISSSSGLRDGYTF.

CDR3 sequence (DNA): TGTGCCAGTAGTAATCTACGGACCTACGAGCAGTACTTC. Protein: CASSNLRTYEQYF. The chain employs TRBV19 and TRBJ2-7; unclear D gene. The CDR3 sequence is 13 residues long. V was cut by 4 bases and J by 2 bases, with 9 bases left in between. The germline V gene has CDR1 LNHDA and CDR2 SQIVND (reference sequence).

The J gene is TRBJ1-3, the V gene TRBV10-3; D unclear. V was clipped by 6 bases and J by 3 bases, with 12 bases between them. Per the germline V gene, CDR1 is ENHRY and CDR2 is SYGVKD. The CDR3 is 14 residues long. Here the CDR3 reads CAISEGRIGNTIYF. Written as DNA, the CDR3 is TGTGCCATCAGCGAAGGACGCATTGGAAACACCATATATTTT.

V and J are TRBV5-1 and TRBJ1-2; the match to TRBD1 covers 7 bases. The V segment lost 4 bases and the J segment 7 bases; nucleotides outside the gene matches: 10. The CDR3 has 14 amino acids. The germline CDR1 and CDR2 sequences are SGHRS and YFSETQ. The DNA for the CDR3 is TGCGCCAGCAGCACGGACAGGCCTCAGGGTGGCTACACCTTC. It encodes CASSTDRPQGGYTF.

The chain is built from TRBV13 and TRBJ2-1; 15 bases agree with TRBD2. The CDR3 spans 19 residues. V shed 5 bases and J 6 bases; nucleotides not matched to a gene: 14. Germline assignment: CDR1 PRHDT and CDR2 FYEKMQ (reference sequence). Written as DNA, the CDR3 is TGTGCCAGCAGCCTCCGGACTAGCGGGGGGGCGCGGGTCGGCAATGAGCAGTTCTTC. Its translation is CASSLRTSGGARVGNEQFF.

CDR3 loop: CASSPGFYGYTF. In DNA, the CDR3 is TGCGCCAGCAGCCCGGGGTTCTATGGCTACACCTTC. The V call is TRBV5-1, the J call TRBJ1-2, with D hard to call. The CDR3 sequence is 12 residues long. Looked up from germline, CDR1 is SGHRS and CDR2 is YFSETQ. The V gene lost 4 bases and the J gene lost 4 bases, with 8 bases spanning the gap.